Listed here is a single T cell receptor (beta chain). The data originate from a study of hypomethylating agent response in myelodysplastic syndrome. Looked up from germline, CDR1 is LNHNV and CDR2 is YYDKDF (reference sequence). With 1 base clipped from V and 5 bases from J, the junction kept 4 bases outside the gene matches. The CDR3 has 15 residues. Assay: immunoSEQ multiplex PCR; the TCRdb copy retains only in-frame clones and omits some. The sample has approximately 4,000 clones; around 83% are singletons. The chain carries TRBV15 and TRBJ2-5; 10 nucleotides line up with TRBD1. The receptor was isolated from a human donor with myelodysplastic syndrome. The sequencing used bone marrow, collected before or after starting hypomethylating agent treatment for myelodysplastic syndrome (not recorded which). The CDR3 sequence is CATSRVGQGGETQYF. The CDR3 DNA sequence: TGTGCCACCAGCAGAGTCGGACAGGGGGGTGAGACCCAGTACTTC.